Sequencing of this TCR beta chain was carried out in a study of blood T cells in healthy people across ages. Study-wide background: About one barcoded TCR beta cDNA was captured per two T cells. Study observations and caveats: The donors' CMV status was not determined, possibly confounding changes in expanded clonotypes. While age rose, TCR beta diversity per million T cells dropped in a roughly linear way.

A second PCR of 7 to 11 cycles used a sample-barcoded 5' primer and a J-beta primer mix. Any given sample supplied a minimum of 3 million CDR3-containing paired-end reads. TCRdb independently ran MiXCR on the 5' RACE reads; one entry per CDR3 protein. This table holds some 1.5 million distinct CDR3 sequences, roughly 28% found once. This clonotype has just a few counts. Its antigen is not identified. This CDR3 is built from 15 residues. The V end was cut by 4 bases, the J end by 1 base, with 13 bases between. Specimen: blood. This sequence was found in a woman in her twenties or thirties in good health. This sequence joins TRBV12-3 or TRBV12-4 and TRBJ2-5; a possible D gene is TRBD2 (6 bases). The CDR3 DNA sequence: TGTGCCAGCAGTTCTAGCGATCTCCCCCAAGAGACCCAGTACTTC. This codes for CASSSSDLPQETQYF.